This entry features one T cell receptor (beta chain) sequence. Clones were sequenced by immunoSEQ multiplex PCR, and TCRdb holds only the in-frame ones, with some missing. Altogether under 70,000 clones are present, around 84% being singletons, with the ten largest covering over 5%. The data were taken from a study of technical replicates of blood from a few donors. Germline V gives CDR1 SGHDT, CDR2 YYEEEE. There are 15 residues in the CDR3. J gave up 6 bases and V 2 bases, and 5 bases lay outside the gene matches. The TCR was taken from a human donor in good health. Some clones in this sample may be carry-over from other donors' samples. Sequenced material: PBMCs. V gene TRBV5-6 combines with J gene TRBJ1-6; TRBD1 agrees at 7 bases. CDR3 loop: CASSFEGAGNSPLHF. The CDR3 region has the DNA TGTGCCAGCAGCTTTGAGGGGGCTGGTAATTCACCCCTCCACTTT.